Listed here are 29 T cell receptor beta chains from one sample, sequenced in a study of breast tumors, draining lymph nodes, adjacent tissues. MiXCR was run by TCRdb on the multiplex PCR reads, yielding one entry per CDR3 protein. The sample includes 130,000 or so distinct CDR3 sequences, approximately 32% of them seen just once. Breast cancer patients provided tissue from their axillary draining lymph nodes. Sequenced: axillary lymph node tissue. All receptors derive from a female donor with breast cancer. Some clones in this sample may be carry-over from other donors' samples.

This clonotype was seen a handful of times. The rearrangement joins TRBV20-1 to TRBJ1-1, with a tentative D call TRBD1 (6 bases). The germline gives CDR1 DFQATT, CDR2 SNEGSKA (reference sequence). V was pared by 6 bases and J by 3 bases, with 20 bases between. The CDR3 totals 15 residues. The CDR3 sequence: CSAGAGGGRDTEAFF. The CDR3 DNA sequence: TGCAGTGCCGGGGCGGGGGGCGGTCGAGACACTGAAGCTTTCTTT.

This clonotype came up a few times. Being one base from a much bigger clone, this may be a read error. The rearrangement joins TRBV11-1 to TRBJ2-1; either TRBD1 or TRBD2 may supply D (5 bases each). CDR1 SGHAT and CDR2 FQDESV come from the germline V gene (reference sequence). This CDR3 is built from 13 residues. This CDR3 reads CASMFGTYTEQFF. CDR3 coding DNA: TGTGCCAGCATGTTTGGGACCTACACTGAGCAGTTCTTC.

This rearrangement joins TRBV6-4 to TRBJ1-4, with TRBD1 as a possible D gene (5 bases). The germline V and J ends were trimmed by 5 bases and 8 bases, with 18 bases remaining between them. The CDR3 consists of 15 residues. Germline CDR1 MRHNA, CDR2 SNTAGT. The CDR3 nucleotides read TGTGCCAGCAGTCGGACTAGCGGGGGTAGGGAAAAACTGTTTTTT. Encoded protein: CASSRTSGGREKLFF.

Comment on this clonotype: This may be a read error: a much more frequent sequence differs by one nucleotide. The V gene is TRBV20-1, the J gene TRBJ2-5, with 12 positions matching TRBD1. The CDR3 runs 14 residues. V was clipped by 6 bases and J by 7 bases; unmatched bases: 9. Germline values: CDR1 DFQATT, CDR2 SNEGSKA (reference sequence). In DNA, the CDR3 is TGCAGTGCGGGGGGACAGGGGGCGCGGGCGACCCAGTACTTC. Protein product: CSAGGQGARATQYF.

This clonotype has at least ten counts. The CDR3 DNA reads as TGTGCCAGCAGCACCTATGGGGGGTACAATGAGCAGTTCTTC. Translating it yields CASSTYGGYNEQFF. This chain links TRBV7-2 with TRBJ2-1, with a possible D match to TRBD2 (6 bases). The germline CDR1 and CDR2 sequences are SGHTA and FQGNSA. The CDR3 is 14 amino acids. V gave up 5 bases and J gave up 4 bases, with 12 bases separating them.

Ten or more counts support this clonotype. The chain combines TRBV18 with TRBJ2-1; D is perhaps TRBD1 (5 bases). The germline gives CDR1 KGHSH, CDR2 LQKENI. This CDR3 region has 14 residues. The V gene lost 3 bases and the J gene lost 3 bases, with 9 bases spanning the gap. CDR3 coding DNA: TGTGCCAGCTCACCCGACAGTCTCTACAATGAGCAGTTCTTC. Its protein is CASSPDSLYNEQFF.

To note about this clonotype: The conserved closing phenylalanine or tryptophan is absent in this CDR3, likely reflecting a read error. This chain links TRBV19 with TRBJ1-1; possible D gene TRBD1, 6 bases. There are 14 residues in the CDR3. In germline, CDR1 is LNHDA, CDR2 SQIVND (reference sequence). The germline V and J ends were trimmed by 7 bases and 1 base, with 13 bases remaining between them. CDR3 nucleotide sequence: TGTGCCAGTACTACGATAGGGGGGAACACTGAAGCTTTCTCT. This sequence encodes CASTTIGGNTEAFS.

This clonotype has only a few counts. One base away lies a much larger clone, so this may be a sequencing read error. The V call is TRBV11-3, the J call TRBJ2-5; the D gene is possibly TRBD1 (6 bases). The germline CDR1 and CDR2 sequences are SGHNT and YENEEA. Deletions cut 4 bases from V and 5 bases from J, with 17 bases between. This CDR3 spans 15 amino acids. CDR3 coding DNA: TGTGCCAGCAGCTCGCCTGTGGGGGCGTCGGAGACCCAGTACTTC. Its translation: CASSSPVGASETQYF.

This clonotype showed up many times. The chain combines TRBV11-2 with TRBJ2-1; D unclear. Between the trimmed V and J ends, which lost 2 bases and 9 bases, there was a span of 8 bases. Per germline, CDR1 SGHAT and CDR2 FQNNGV. This CDR3 region has 12 residues. CDR3 sequence reads: CASSLNQPEQFF. CDR3 in DNA: TGTGCCAGCAGCTTAAACCAACCTGAGCAGTTCTTC.

This clonotype was counted only a few times. A much larger clone sits a single nucleotide away, making a read error possible. This chain connects TRBV7-9 to TRBJ1-2, with 10 bases that match TRBD1. CDR3 length equals 15 residues. Looked up from germline, CDR1 is SEHNR and CDR2 is FQNEAQ (reference sequence). CDR3 protein: CASSNRDRGNYGYPF. The CDR3 DNA reads TGTGCCAGCAGCAACCGGGACAGGGGAAACTATGGCTACCCCTTC.

This clonotype was detected ten times or more. This chain links TRBV5-1 with TRBJ2-1; D may be TRBD1 or TRBD2 (5 bases each). Trimming shortened V by 2 bases and J by 8 bases, and 8 bases separated the two germline ends. The CDR3 loop spans 12 amino acids. CDR1 and CDR2 from the germline V gene are SGHRS and YFSETQ. CDR3 residues: CASSLRGDEQFF. The CDR3 region has the DNA TGCGCCAGCAGCTTACGAGGGGATGAGCAGTTCTTC.

The CDR3 region has the DNA TGTGCCAGCAGTTCCCGGTGGGGCGGGGACGAGCAGTACTTC. Protein: CASSSRWGGDEQYF. V is TRBV12-3 or TRBV12-4 and J is TRBJ2-7; TRBD2 might be the D (6 bases). The CDR3 runs to 14 residues. Trimming shortened V by 4 bases and J by 5 bases, and 15 bases separated the two germline ends.

This clonotype was seen many times. This may come from a read error, since a much larger clone is one base off. The V and J genes are TRBV29-1 and TRBJ2-5; the D gene is possibly TRBD2 (5 bases). From germline, CDR1 is SQVTM and CDR2 ANQGSEA. V was clipped by 6 bases and J by 10 bases, with 12 bases between them. CDR3 length: 10 residues. CDR3 protein: CSVIRGFQYF. In DNA, the CDR3 is TGCAGCGTGATAAGAGGGTTCCAGTACTTC.

The rearrangement joins TRBV9 to TRBJ2-5; tentative D call: TRBD1 (6 bases). Trimming removed 2 bases from V and 4 bases from J, with 18 bases in between. Germline V CDR1 and CDR2: SGDLS, YYNGEE. The CDR3 has 16 residues. The CDR3 protein is CASSVPGSGGSETQYF. The CDR3 bases are TGTGCCAGCAGCGTTCCAGGATCTGGGGGCTCAGAGACCCAGTACTTC.

This clonotype was seen repeatedly, ten times or more. This chain connects TRBV7-2 to TRBJ2-1, with 7 bases that match TRBD2. CDR3 size: 16 residues. Germline lookup yields CDR1 SGHTA and CDR2 FQGNSA. V shed 3 bases and J 10 bases; nucleotides not matched to a gene: 15. For the CDR3, the DNA is TGTGCCAGCAGCTTGGTGGGGGGGAGCTCCCCTACGGAGCAGTTCTTC. This codes for CASSLVGGSSPTEQFF.

This clonotype has a count of ten or more. The chain employs TRBV7-2 and TRBJ1-2; D is unresolved. The germline CDR1 and CDR2 sequences are SGHTA and FQGNSA. CDR3 size: 14 residues. V was clipped by 1 base and J by 3 bases, with 9 bases between them. CDR3 sequence reads: CASSLDTPYYGYTF. As DNA, the CDR3 is TGTGCCAGCAGCTTAGATACACCTTACTATGGCTACACCTTC.

Only one count was recorded for this clonotype. The CDR3 sequence is CSASGSSGNTIYF. Here the CDR3 DNA reads TGCAGTGCTAGCGGGAGCTCTGGAAACACCATATATTTT. The V and J genes are TRBV20-1 and TRBJ1-3; D not certain. The germline CDR1 and CDR2 sequences are DFQATT and SNEGSKA (reference sequence). CDR3 length: 13 amino acids. V was shortened by 3 bases and J by 0 bases, with 6 bases between the two germline ends.

This clonotype turned up a few times. A much more abundant neighbour one base away suggests this may be a read error. The chain is built from TRBV28 and TRBJ1-2; D might be TRBD1 (5 bases). Germline V CDR1 and CDR2: MDHEN, SYDVKM. The CDR3 has 15 residues. V was pared by 4 bases and J by 7 bases, with 19 bases between. CDR3 in DNA: TGTGCCAGCAGTTATATGGGAGGGGCTGCGCGTGGCTACACCTTC. This sequence encodes CASSYMGGAARGYTF.

This clonotype occurred many times. The rearrangement uses TRBV5-1 and TRBJ2-3; 12 nucleotides match TRBD2. V shed 4 bases, J shed 1 base, and the junction held 7 bases outside the gene matches. The CDR3 is 17 amino acids. Germline assignment: CDR1 SGHRS and CDR2 YFSETQ. The CDR3 reads CASSGRTSGERTDTQYF. The DNA of the CDR3 is TGCGCCAGCAGCGGAAGGACTAGCGGGGAACGCACAGATACGCAGTATTTT. The full variable domain, its missing parts supplied by reference TRBV5-1 and TRBJ2-3, is KAGVTQTPRYLIKTRGQQVTLSCSPISGHRSVSWYQQTPGQGLQFLFEYFSETQRNKGNFPGRFSGRQFSNSRSEMNVSTLELGDSALYLCASSGRTSGERTDTQYFGPGTRLTVL.

The chain combines TRBV20-1 with TRBJ2-2; TRBD1 matches at 7 bases. CDR1 DFQATT and CDR2 SNEGSKA come from the germline V gene (reference sequence). The CDR3 is 13 residues long. The CDR3 spells CGAGTDETGELFF. The CDR3 DNA reads as TGCGGAGCCGGGACAGATGAAACCGGGGAGCTGTTTTTT.

This clonotype was detected ten times or more. This chain joins TRBV11-2 and TRBJ2-1; unclear D gene. There are 13 residues in the CDR3. CDR1 SGHAT and CDR2 FQNNGV come from the germline V gene. V gave up 7 bases and J gave up 5 bases, with 12 bases separating them. CDR3 in amino acids: CASTLNSHNEQFF. The CDR3 nucleotides read TGTGCCAGCACCCTCAATAGCCACAATGAGCAGTTCTTC.

On this clonotype: No DNA is shown, since the ends of the CDR3 on it are uncertain; the CDR3 is the one TCRdb lists. CDR3: CASSFYICSATQIANQETQYF. The rearrangement links TRBV25-1 to TRBJ2-5. Including both end residues, the CDR3 is 21 amino acids long. Germline V gene lookup returns CDR1 MGHDK and CDR2 SYGVNS.

The genes are TRBV4-3 and TRBJ2-1; TRBD2 matches at 15 bases. The germline CDR1 and CDR2 sequences are LGHNA and YSLEER. V shed 0 bases and J 0 bases; nucleotides not matched to a gene: 6. The CDR3 extends over 20 amino acids. The chain's CDR3 is CASSQESLGLAGGSYNEQFF. CDR3 nucleotide sequence: TGCGCCAGCAGCCAAGAGTCATTGGGACTAGCGGGGGGCTCCTACAATGAGCAGTTCTTC.

V and J are TRBV2 and TRBJ2-3; D gene unclear. The J call is doubtful: the DNA matches TRBJ1-5 better. Germline loops: CDR1 SNHLY, CDR2 FYNNEI. CDR3 length: 12 residues. The CDR3 is CASSPTTDTQHF. In DNA, the CDR3 is TGTGCCAGCAGTCCGACCACAGATACGCAGCATTTT.

In this sample, this clonotype turned up many times. This chain uses TRBV9 with TRBJ2-3; possibly TRBD2 for D (7 bases). V dropped 4 bases and J dropped 0 bases, with 18 bases sitting between them. In germline, CDR1 is SGDLS, CDR2 YYNGEE. The CDR3 totals 17 residues. CDR3 sequence reads: CASSTGLGGPSTDTQYF. The CDR3 region has the DNA TGTGCCAGCAGCACTGGTCTGGGGGGGCCTAGCACAGATACGCAGTATTTT.

This clonotype was observed a few times. The chain uses TRBV20-1 and TRBJ1-5; TRBD1 is a possible D gene (5 bases). Looked up from germline, CDR1 is DFQATT and CDR2 is SNEGSKA (reference sequence). Trimming took 0 bases from V and 4 from J, leaving 13 bases between them. There are 15 residues in the CDR3. This CDR3 is CSARDLSGLNQPQHF. DNA for the CDR3: TGCAGTGCTAGAGATTTATCAGGGCTTAATCAGCCCCAGCATTTT.

This clonotype was seen repeatedly, ten times or more. The rearrangement joins TRBV15 to TRBJ2-7; D not resolved. CDR3 length equals 14 residues. In germline, CDR1 is LNHNV, CDR2 YYDKDF (reference sequence). V lost 3 bases, J lost 2 bases, and 11 bases lay in between. CDR3: CATSRQAITYEQYF. CDR3 DNA: TGTGCCACCAGCAGGCAGGCGATAACCTACGAGCAGTACTTC.

This clonotype was recorded a few times. The chain joins TRBV3-1 to TRBJ1-2, with D tentatively TRBD1 (5 bases). The CDR3 totals 14 residues. The V end lost 6 bases, the J end lost 8 bases, and 19 bases lay between the germline ends. Germline CDR1 and CDR2: LGHDT and YNNKEL (reference sequence). This chain's CDR3 is CASSPPGPLGGYTF. The CDR3 DNA follows: TGTGCCAGCAGTCCTCCGGGGCCCTTAGGGGGCTACACCTTC.

A single count supports this clonotype. The junction shows a germline mismatch at one end, possibly a read error. CDR3 residues: CSVTRGLIF. As DNA, the CDR3 is TGCAGCGTGACCAGGGGGCTGATTTTT. The chain joins TRBV29-1 to TRBJ2-2, with 8 bases aligning to TRBD1. CDR3 size: 9 residues. Per the germline V gene, CDR1 is SQVTM and CDR2 is ANQGSEA.